The T cell receptor beta chain under discussion was sequenced for a study of blood T cell repertoires in COVID-19. Generated by immunoSEQ multiplex PCR, the TCRdb table keeps only in-frame clones and is missing some. This table has about 300,000 clones, around 88% appearing once. Germline CDR1 reads MNHEY; CDR2 reads SVGAGI. The CDR3 runs 15 residues. The V and J ends lost 1 base and 6 bases, in that order; junction bases with no gene match: 2. The TCR originated in a woman aged 45 to 65 with acute or convalescent COVID-19. The sequencing input was peripheral blood. The chain links TRBV6-5 to TRBJ2-4, with 11 bases identical to TRBD1. CDR3 residues: CASSYLGTGGNIQYF. DNA for the CDR3: TGTGCCAGCAGTTACTTGGGGACAGGGGGAAACATTCAGTACTTC.